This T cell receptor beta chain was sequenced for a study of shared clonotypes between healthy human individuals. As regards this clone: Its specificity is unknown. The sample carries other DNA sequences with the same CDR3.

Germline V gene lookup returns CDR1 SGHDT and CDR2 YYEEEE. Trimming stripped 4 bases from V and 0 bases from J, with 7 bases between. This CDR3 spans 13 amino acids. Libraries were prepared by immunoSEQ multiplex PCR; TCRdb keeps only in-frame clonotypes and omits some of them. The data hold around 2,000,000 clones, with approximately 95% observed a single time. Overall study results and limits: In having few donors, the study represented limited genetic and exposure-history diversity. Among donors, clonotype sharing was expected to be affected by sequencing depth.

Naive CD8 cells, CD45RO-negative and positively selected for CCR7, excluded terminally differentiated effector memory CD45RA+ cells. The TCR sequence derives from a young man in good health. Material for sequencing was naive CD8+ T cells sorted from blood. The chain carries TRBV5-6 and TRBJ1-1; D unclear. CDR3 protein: CASSLGLNTEAFF. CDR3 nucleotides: TGTGCCAGCAGCCTAGGGTTGAACACTGAAGCTTTCTTT.